A selection of T cell receptor beta chains follows, all from one sample in a study of T cell clones after liver transplantation. Produced via immunoSEQ multiplex PCR; TCRdb's table is partial and in-frame only. The sample consists of over 55,000 clones, approximately 63% of them appearing once. The specimen was CD4+ T cells from blood, collected at the roughly 15-month timepoint. Source of these receptors: a human patient who received a liver transplant. Some T cells could come from the graft donor. Each CDR3 is given with its conserved first and last residue. Each record gives: J gene, D gene, clone size, V gene, CDR3 DNA, CDR3 protein. A D gene is named only where the DNA matches it firmly. Clone size is given for some rows only: seen once, a few or many times, or a class if the clone is expanded.

j_call: TRBJ1-2
d_call: .
clone_size: .
v_call: TRBV18
cdr3_nt: TGTGCCAGCTCACCGCGGGACGTCGATGGCTACACCTTC
cdr3_aa: CASSPRDVDGYTF

j_call: TRBJ1-4
d_call: .
clone_size: few
v_call: TRBV7-2
cdr3_nt: TGTGCCAGCAGCTTAAGGAGCAGAGGGGATGAAAAACTGTTTTTT
cdr3_aa: CASSLRSRGDEKLFF

j_call: TRBJ1-2
d_call: .
clone_size: .
v_call: TRBV4-3
cdr3_nt: TGCGCCAGCAGCCAAGATCAACGTCCTTATGGCTACACCTTC
cdr3_aa: CASSQDQRPYGYTF

j_call: TRBJ2-3
d_call: .
clone_size: .
v_call: TRBV5-4
cdr3_nt: TGTGCCAGCAGCCGGGAGTTAGCGGATTCAGATACGCAGTATTTT
cdr3_aa: CASSRELADSDTQYF

j_call: TRBJ2-3
d_call: .
clone_size: .
v_call: TRBV2
cdr3_nt: TGTGCCAGCAGTGACCCTCTTGGGGCGTTTAGGTTAGCGGGCACAGATACGCAGTATTTT
cdr3_aa: CASSDPLGAFRLAGTDTQYF

j_call: TRBJ1-2
d_call: .
clone_size: many
v_call: TRBV6-1
cdr3_nt: TGTGCCAGCAGTCCAGGGTATGACTATGGCTACACCTTC
cdr3_aa: CASSPGYDYGYTF

j_call: TRBJ1-4
d_call: TRBD1
clone_size: .
v_call: TRBV18
cdr3_nt: TGTGCCAGCGGACAGGGTAATGAAAAACTGTTTTTT
cdr3_aa: CASGQGNEKLFF

j_call: TRBJ2-3
d_call: TRBD2
clone_size: .
v_call: TRBV29-1
cdr3_nt: TGCAGCGTTGAATGGACTAGCCCAGATACGCAGTATTTT
cdr3_aa: CSVEWTSPDTQYF

j_call: TRBJ2-2
d_call: .
clone_size: few
v_call: TRBV30
cdr3_nt: TGTGCCTGGAGAAATAACGAGTGGACCGGGGAGCTGTTTTTT
cdr3_aa: CAWRNNEWTGELFF

j_call: TRBJ1-2
d_call: .
clone_size: few
v_call: TRBV4-2
cdr3_nt: TGTGCCAGCAGCCAAGATACCGCAGGGCTTCTTGCCAACTATGGCTACACCTTC
cdr3_aa: CASSQDTAGLLANYGYTF

j_call: TRBJ2-1
d_call: .
clone_size: .
v_call: TRBV29-1
cdr3_nt: TGCAGCTTGTCCTTTGGGGCGGGGTACAATGAGCAGTTCTTC
cdr3_aa: CSLSFGAGYNEQFF

j_call: TRBJ2-7
d_call: .
clone_size: .
v_call: TRBV6-1
cdr3_nt: TGTGCCAGCAGTCCCCGGTCACAGGGCCCCTACGAGCAGTACTTC
cdr3_aa: CASSPRSQGPYEQYF

j_call: TRBJ2-1
d_call: .
clone_size: once
v_call: TRBV11-3
cdr3_nt: TGTGCCAGCAGCCGCGGGAATTCCTACAATGAGCAGTTCTTC
cdr3_aa: CASSRGNSYNEQFF

j_call: TRBJ1-2
d_call: TRBD1
clone_size: few
v_call: TRBV14
cdr3_nt: TGTGCCAGCAGCCAAGGGCCAGGGGGTGGCTACACCTTC
cdr3_aa: CASSQGPGGGYTF

j_call: TRBJ1-1
d_call: .
clone_size: .
v_call: TRBV11-3
cdr3_nt: TGTGCCAGCAGCTTTAACAGGGAGACTGAAGCTTTCTTT
cdr3_aa: CASSFNRETEAFF

j_call: TRBJ2-5
d_call: TRBD1
clone_size: .
v_call: TRBV7-2
cdr3_nt: TGTGCCAGCAGCACACGAGGGACAGGAGAGACCCAGTACTTC
cdr3_aa: CASSTRGTGETQYF

j_call: TRBJ1-6
d_call: .
clone_size: few
v_call: TRBV7-2
cdr3_nt: TGTGCCAGCAGCTTAGCGTTTGTGGTTTCACCCCTCCACTTT
cdr3_aa: CASSLAFVVSPLHF

j_call: TRBJ1-5
d_call: .
clone_size: few
v_call: TRBV6-6
cdr3_nt: TGTGCCAGCAACCTACAGGGCGGATGGCAGCCCCAGCATTTT
cdr3_aa: CASNLQGGWQPQHF

j_call: TRBJ2-1
d_call: TRBD1
clone_size: .
v_call: TRBV14
cdr3_nt: TGTGCCAGCAGCCCCCGGACAGGCAATGAGCAGTTCTTC
cdr3_aa: CASSPRTGNEQFF

j_call: TRBJ2-1
d_call: .
clone_size: .
v_call: TRBV28
cdr3_nt: TGTGCCAGCAGTCCGAAGCGGTTAGGGGCGGTCGATGAGCAGTTCTTC
cdr3_aa: CASSPKRLGAVDEQFF

j_call: TRBJ1-1
d_call: TRBD1
clone_size: many
v_call: TRBV19
cdr3_nt: TGTGCCAGTGGACAGGCGGACACTGAAGCTTTCTTT
cdr3_aa: CASGQADTEAFF

j_call: TRBJ1-5
d_call: .
clone_size: .
v_call: TRBV30
cdr3_nt: TGTGCCTGGAGTGTACTGGGTAGTCAGCCCCAGCATTTT
cdr3_aa: CAWSVLGSQPQHF

j_call: TRBJ2-7
d_call: .
clone_size: .
v_call: TRBV12-2
cdr3_nt: TGTGCAAGTCGCTTAGTCCAGAGGACTAGCGGGGGGTCTGAGCAGTACTTC
cdr3_aa: CASRLVQRTSGGSEQYF

j_call: TRBJ2-1
d_call: TRBD1
clone_size: .
v_call: TRBV2
cdr3_nt: TGTGCCAGCAGTGAGGAAGGACAGGTTGGGAATGAGCAGTTCTTC
cdr3_aa: CASSEEGQVGNEQFF

j_call: TRBJ1-2
d_call: .
clone_size: .
v_call: TRBV28
cdr3_nt: TGTGCCAGCAGTTTATCATATGGCTACACCTTC
cdr3_aa: CASSLSYGYTF

j_call: TRBJ2-1
d_call: TRBD2
clone_size: few
v_call: TRBV5-8
cdr3_nt: TGTGCCAGCAGCCCAATGGGGCTAGCGGGAGGGAATTACAATGAGCAGTTCTTC
cdr3_aa: CASSPMGLAGGNYNEQFF

j_call: TRBJ1-3
d_call: .
clone_size: .
v_call: TRBV6-1
cdr3_nt: TGTGCCAGCAGACTTAGCTCTGGAAACACCATATATTTT
cdr3_aa: CASRLSSGNTIYF

j_call: TRBJ1-5
d_call: TRBD1
clone_size: .
v_call: TRBV9
cdr3_nt: TGTGCCAGCAGCGTAGGGGACAGGTATAATCAGCCCCAGCATTTT
cdr3_aa: CASSVGDRYNQPQHF

j_call: TRBJ1-4
d_call: .
clone_size: .
v_call: TRBV2
cdr3_nt: TGTGCCAGCAGTGGACAGCTAAATGAAAAACTGTTTTTT
cdr3_aa: CASSGQLNEKLFF

j_call: TRBJ2-4
d_call: .
clone_size: .
v_call: TRBV11-2
cdr3_nt: TGTGCCAGCAGCTTAGGTGGGGAGGCCAAAAACATTCAGTACTTC
cdr3_aa: CASSLGGEAKNIQYF

j_call: TRBJ2-5
d_call: TRBD2
clone_size: .
v_call: TRBV5-4
cdr3_nt: TGTGCCAGCAGGGCCGGGACTAGCGGGAGGGCCGAAGAGACCCAGTACTTC
cdr3_aa: CASRAGTSGRAEETQYF

j_call: TRBJ2-3
d_call: TRBD2
clone_size: few
v_call: TRBV7-2
cdr3_nt: TGTGCCAGCAGCTTCCTATCTAGCGGGCGATCCGATACGCAGTATTTT
cdr3_aa: CASSFLSSGRSDTQYF

j_call: TRBJ2-4
d_call: .
clone_size: .
v_call: TRBV28
cdr3_nt: TGTGCCAGCAGTGTCCTAAACATTCAGTACTTC
cdr3_aa: CASSVLNIQYF

j_call: TRBJ2-5
d_call: .
clone_size: .
v_call: TRBV5-1
cdr3_nt: TGCGCCAGCAGCATTCGGACGGCCGAAGAGACCCAGTACTTC
cdr3_aa: CASSIRTAEETQYF

j_call: TRBJ1-1
d_call: .
clone_size: once
v_call: TRBV19
cdr3_nt: TGTGCCAGTAATTGGGGAGTTGGGGACACTGAAGCTTTCTTT
cdr3_aa: CASNWGVGDTEAFF

j_call: TRBJ2-7
d_call: .
clone_size: .
v_call: TRBV6-1
cdr3_nt: TGTGCCAGCCAAACAGGAACTTCACACTACGAGCAGTACTTC
cdr3_aa: CASQTGTSHYEQYF

j_call: TRBJ2-2
d_call: .
clone_size: .
v_call: TRBV6-6
cdr3_nt: TGTGCCAGCAGTTACTCGCTCGGTGGGGGAGGAGGGGAGCTGTTTTTT
cdr3_aa: CASSYSLGGGGGELFF

j_call: TRBJ2-2
d_call: TRBD2
clone_size: .
v_call: TRBV7-8
cdr3_nt: TGTGCCAGCACACTGGGGAGGGTGGTCGGGGAGCTGTTTTTT
cdr3_aa: CASTLGRVVGELFF

j_call: TRBJ1-5
d_call: .
clone_size: .
v_call: TRBV6-1
cdr3_nt: TGTGCCAGCACCCAAGGGGACACAAGCAATCAGCCCCAGCATTTT
cdr3_aa: CASTQGDTSNQPQHF

j_call: TRBJ1-3
d_call: .
clone_size: .
v_call: TRBV29-1
cdr3_nt: TGCAGCGTCGAAACCGACAGGAAGGGAAACACCATATATTTT
cdr3_aa: CSVETDRKGNTIYF

j_call: TRBJ1-4
d_call: TRBD1
clone_size: .
v_call: TRBV28
cdr3_nt: TGTGCCAGCAGTTTTCGGCTCGGCAGGGGGCGAACTAATGAAAAACTGTTTTTT
cdr3_aa: CASSFRLGRGRTNEKLFF

j_call: TRBJ2-3
d_call: .
clone_size: .
v_call: TRBV20-1
cdr3_nt: TGCAGTGCTAGAGGCGAGCTGACGCAGTATTTT
cdr3_aa: CSARGELTQYF

j_call: TRBJ1-5
d_call: .
clone_size: .
v_call: TRBV5-6
cdr3_nt: TGTGCCAGCAGCCTACGGGGCCACGGTAATCAGCCCCAGCATTTT
cdr3_aa: CASSLRGHGNQPQHF

j_call: TRBJ1-2
d_call: .
clone_size: once
v_call: TRBV7-2
cdr3_nt: TGTGCCAGCAGCCCCTCCGTAGTACAGTCGAACGGCTATGGCTACACCTTC
cdr3_aa: CASSPSVVQSNGYGYTF

j_call: TRBJ1-5
d_call: .
clone_size: .
v_call: TRBV28
cdr3_nt: TGTGCCAGCAGTTCGGAACAGGGAACTGGCAATCAGCCCCAGCATTTT
cdr3_aa: CASSSEQGTGNQPQHF

j_call: TRBJ2-2
d_call: .
clone_size: once
v_call: TRBV9
cdr3_nt: TGTGCCAGCAGCGTCCAGGGGAACACCGGGGAGCTGTTTTTT
cdr3_aa: CASSVQGNTGELFF

j_call: TRBJ2-1
d_call: TRBD2
clone_size: .
v_call: TRBV5-1
cdr3_nt: TGCGCCAGCAGCTTCGGGGGGAGAGGAGGGCAAATGCAGTTCTTC
cdr3_aa: CASSFGGRGGQMQFF

j_call: TRBJ2-7
d_call: TRBD2
clone_size: .
v_call: TRBV6-6
cdr3_nt: TGTGCCACCACGACTAGCGGGGGAACATACGAGCAGTACTTC
cdr3_aa: CATTTSGGTYEQYF

j_call: TRBJ2-5
d_call: .
clone_size: .
v_call: TRBV7-2
cdr3_nt: TGTGCCAGCAGCTTAGGCTTAGCTAAACCGGTAGGGACCCAGTACTTC
cdr3_aa: CASSLGLAKPVGTQYF